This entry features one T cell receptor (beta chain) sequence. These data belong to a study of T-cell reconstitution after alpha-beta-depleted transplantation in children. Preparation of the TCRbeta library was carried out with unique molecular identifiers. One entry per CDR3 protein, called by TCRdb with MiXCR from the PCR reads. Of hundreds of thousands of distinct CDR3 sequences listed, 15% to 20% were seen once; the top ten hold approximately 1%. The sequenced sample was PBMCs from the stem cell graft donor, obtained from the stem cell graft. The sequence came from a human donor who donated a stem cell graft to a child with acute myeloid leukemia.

The CDR3 bases are TGTGCCAGCAGCTTAGAGCTGGAATCTAGCACAGATACGCAGTATTTT. This gives the protein CASSLELESSTDTQYF. This chain joins TRBV7-7 and TRBJ2-3; no clear D. Germline V gene sequence: CDR1 SSHAT, CDR2 FNYEAQ (reference sequence). The V and J ends lost 1 base and 0 bases respectively, with 11 bases between them. CDR3 length: 16 residues.